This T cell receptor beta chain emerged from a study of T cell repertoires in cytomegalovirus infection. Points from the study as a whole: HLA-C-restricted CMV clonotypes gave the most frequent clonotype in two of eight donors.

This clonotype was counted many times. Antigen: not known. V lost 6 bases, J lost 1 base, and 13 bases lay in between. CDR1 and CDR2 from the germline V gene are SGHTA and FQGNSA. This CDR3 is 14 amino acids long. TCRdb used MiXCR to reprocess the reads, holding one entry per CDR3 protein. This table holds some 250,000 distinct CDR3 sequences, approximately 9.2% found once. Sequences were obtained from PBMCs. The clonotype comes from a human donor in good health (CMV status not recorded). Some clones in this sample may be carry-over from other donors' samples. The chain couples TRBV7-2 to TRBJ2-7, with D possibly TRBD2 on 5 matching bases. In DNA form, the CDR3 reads TGTGCCAGCAGTCCAGGCCCGGGATCCTACGAGCAGTACTTC. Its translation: CASSPGPGSYEQYF.